A selection of T cell receptor beta chains follows, all from one sample in a study of T cell responses to AZD1222 COVID-19 vaccine. Libraries were prepared by immunoSEQ multiplex PCR; TCRdb keeps only in-frame clonotypes and omits some of them. Among under 200,000 clones listed, around 90% were seen once. This sample comprised peripheral blood, obtained on day 0 of AZD1222 vaccination. These TCRs come from an adult in good health. CDR3s include the opening cysteine and the closing phenylalanine or tryptophan.

j_gene: TRBJ1-5
v_gene: TRBV6-2/TRBV6-3
CDR3aa: CASSYKGNQPQHF

j_gene: TRBJ1-5
v_gene: TRBV5-1
CDR3aa: CASSLGGDSNQPQHF

j_gene: TRBJ2-3
v_gene: TRBV18
CDR3aa: CASSPELAAGTQYF

j_gene: TRBJ1-5
v_gene: TRBV7-9
CDR3aa: CASSDQGTFDQPQHF

j_gene: TRBJ2-1
v_gene: TRBV3-1/TRBV3-2
CDR3aa: CASSQERGFPRSYNEQFF

j_gene: TRBJ2-5
v_gene: TRBV25-1
CDR3aa: CASIGETQYF

j_gene: TRBJ2-7
v_gene: TRBV7-2
CDR3aa: CASSLAAGTSEQYF

j_gene: TRBJ2-2
v_gene: TRBV6-5
CDR3aa: CASTTGTDTGELFF

j_gene: TRBJ2-7
v_gene: TRBV5-1
CDR3aa: CASSFTGTAAYEQYF

j_gene: TRBJ1-4
v_gene: TRBV5-1
CDR3aa: CASRSGATNEKLFF

j_gene: TRBJ1-1
v_gene: TRBV29-1
CDR3aa: CSVTRSGEAAFF

j_gene: TRBJ2-5
v_gene: TRBV10-3
CDR3aa: CAISESTGRETQYF

j_gene: TRBJ2-4
v_gene: TRBV2
CDR3aa: CASRREDKNIQYF

j_gene: TRBJ1-2
v_gene: TRBV5-6
CDR3aa: CASSYGQDLYGYTF

j_gene: TRBJ2-1
v_gene: TRBV5-4
CDR3aa: CASSAGTASYNEQFF

j_gene: TRBJ2-1
v_gene: TRBV10-1
CDR3aa: CASSVSRGNEQFF

j_gene: TRBJ1-6
v_gene: TRBV27
CDR3aa: CASSLGTGGPNNSPLHF

j_gene: TRBJ1-2
v_gene: TRBV5-6
CDR3aa: CASSFDRPINYGYTF

j_gene: TRBJ1-5
v_gene: TRBV6-5
CDR3aa: CASSYSGEVPQHF

j_gene: TRBJ2-6
v_gene: TRBV4-1
CDR3aa: CASSFGHSGANVLTF

j_gene: TRBJ2-5
v_gene: TRBV7-9
CDR3aa: CASSRLAGEETQYF

j_gene: TRBJ1-4
v_gene: TRBV11-2
CDR3aa: CASSLEVGAEKLFF

j_gene: TRBJ1-6
v_gene: TRBV3-1/TRBV3-2
CDR3aa: CASSRDISNSPLHF

j_gene: TRBJ2-7
v_gene: TRBV18
CDR3aa: CASSPASEQYF

j_gene: TRBJ1-5
v_gene: TRBV2
CDR3aa: CASRGRAGSNQPQHF

j_gene: TRBJ1-1
v_gene: TRBV12-3/TRBV12-4
CDR3aa: CASSPGGTEAFF